This T cell receptor (beta chain) is drawn from a study of cytomegalovirus exposure and HLA in healthy donors. In the PCR, 60 Vbeta and 13 Jbeta primers were used. TCRdb's table, derived via immunoSEQ multiplex PCR, lists solely in-frame clones and lacks some. Among around 200,000 clones, under 85% were seen once, and the ten largest hold about a tenth. The CDR3 length is 14 residues. Between the trimmed V and J ends, which lost 4 bases and 2 bases, there was a span of 9 bases. Germline V gene sequence: CDR1 LNHDA, CDR2 SQIVND (reference sequence). V is TRBV19 and J is TRBJ1-3; D gene unclear. This TCR derives from a woman aged 45-59 years in good health and CMV-seropositive. Specimen: PBMCs. The CDR3 is CASSRRHTGNTIYF. The CDR3 DNA reads TGTGCCAGTAGTAGACGACACACTGGAAACACCATATATTTT. Full variable domain (outside the CDR3, taken from reference TRBV19 and TRBJ1-3): DGGITQSPKYLFRKEGQNVTLSCEQNLNHDAMYWYRQDPGQGLRLIYYSQIVNDFQKGDIAEGYSVSREKKESFPLTVTSAQKNPTAFYLCASSRRHTGNTIYFGEGSWLTVV.